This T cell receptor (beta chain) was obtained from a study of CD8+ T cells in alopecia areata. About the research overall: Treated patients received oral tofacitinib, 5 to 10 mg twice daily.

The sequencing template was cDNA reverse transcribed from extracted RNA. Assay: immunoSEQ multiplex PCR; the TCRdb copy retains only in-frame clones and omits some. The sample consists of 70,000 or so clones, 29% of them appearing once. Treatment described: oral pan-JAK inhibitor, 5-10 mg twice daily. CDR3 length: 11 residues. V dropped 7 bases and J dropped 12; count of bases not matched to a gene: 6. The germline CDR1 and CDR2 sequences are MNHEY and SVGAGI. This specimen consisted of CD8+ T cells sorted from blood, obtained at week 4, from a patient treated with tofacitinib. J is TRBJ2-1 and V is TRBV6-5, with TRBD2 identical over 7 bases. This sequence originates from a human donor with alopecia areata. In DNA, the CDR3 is TGTGCCAGCAACCTGGGAGGGCGGCAGTTCTTC. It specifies CASNLGGRQFF.